This TCR beta chain was captured by sequencing in a study of T-cell reconstitution after alpha-beta-depleted transplantation in children. The TCRbeta library incorporated unique molecular identifiers. MiXCR was run by TCRdb on the PCR reads, yielding one entry per CDR3 protein. Of more than 450,000 distinct CDR3 sequences in the sample, around 18% were seen once. The ends lost 1 base at V and 2 bases at J; junction bases unmatched: 6. There are 17 residues in the CDR3. Germline values: CDR1 DFQATT, CDR2 SNEGSKA (reference sequence). This sequence was found in a human donor who donated a stem cell graft to a child with acute lymphoblastic leukemia. The V and J genes are TRBV20-1 and TRBJ2-3; 13 nucleotides agree with TRBD2. The sequences come from PBMCs from the stem cell graft donor, collected from the stem cell graft. The CDR3 region is CSARGTSGRGPTDTQYF. As DNA, the CDR3 is TGCAGTGCTAGAGGGACTAGCGGGAGAGGACCCACAGATACGCAGTATTTT.